The 21 T cell receptor beta chains presented below share a single source sample, sequenced in a study of Ad26.COV2.S vaccination and SARS-CoV-2 variants. Stated treatment: 15 to 20 received Ad26.COV2.S at low or high dose, single or two shots; about 5 received placebo; per-sample allocation not given. Sampling was performed 63 days after the first vaccine or placebo injection. Clones were read by immunoSEQ multiplex PCR, and TCRdb kept only the in-frame ones, dropping some. This sample carries about 480,000 clones, approximately 88% of them seen once, and the ten largest clones take roughly 13%. Sequenced here: peripheral blood, sampled in a trial of Ad26.COV2.S vaccine versus placebo. These receptors all stem from a person between 18 and 59 years old who received the Ad26.COV2.S COVID-19 vaccine or a placebo.

V gene TRBV5-1 combines with J gene TRBJ2-5, with D possibly TRBD1 on 6 matching bases. This CDR3 spans 14 amino acids. Trimming stripped 7 bases from V and 1 base from J, with 14 bases between. In germline, CDR1 is SGHRS, CDR2 YFSETQ. CDR3 region: CASGQQGIQETQYF. The CDR3 nucleotides are TGCGCCAGCGGCCAACAGGGAATCCAAGAGACCCAGTACTTC.

The J gene is TRBJ2-1, the V gene TRBV29-1; tentatively, D is TRBD2 (6 bases). The CDR3 sequence is 16 residues long. CDR1 and CDR2 from the germline V gene are SQVTM and ANQGSEA. Trimming shortened V by 2 bases and J by 2 bases, and 16 bases separated the two germline ends. CDR3 protein: CSVELDLAPPYNEQFF. The DNA for the CDR3 is TGCAGCGTTGAATTGGACCTAGCGCCCCCCTACAATGAGCAGTTCTTC.

This clone was seen just once. V and J are TRBV6-2 or TRBV6-3 and TRBJ1-1, with D maybe TRBD1 (5 bases). Germline CDR1 and CDR2: MNHEY and SVGEGT. There are 15 residues in the CDR3. Trimming shortened V by 6 bases and J by 0 bases, and 14 bases separated the two germline ends. CDR3 bases: TGTGCCAGCAGCCGACCCGGGGACCTGAACACTGAAGCTTTCTTT. Amino acids: CASSRPGDLNTEAFF.

This sequence joins TRBV28 and TRBJ2-6; 7 bases agree with TRBD2. CDR3 length equals 16 residues. J was trimmed by 2 bases and V by 1 base; bases with no gene match: 2. Germline V gives CDR1 MDHEN, CDR2 SYDVKM. CDR3: CASSLLGGAGANVLTF. In nucleotides, the CDR3 is TGTGCCAGCAGTTTATTGGGGGGGGCTGGGGCCAACGTCCTGACTTTC.

The chain joins TRBV4-2 to TRBJ1-6; D is uncertain. The CDR3 is 16 amino acids. The germline CDR1 and CDR2 sequences are LGHNA and YNFKEQ. Trimming pared 0 bases from V and 7 bases from J, leaving 13 bases between. The CDR3 here is CASSQDNPRENSPLHF. The CDR3 bases are TGTGCCAGCAGCCAAGACAACCCTAGGGAAAATTCACCCCTCCACTTT.

The chain uses TRBV30 and TRBJ2-7, with 8 nucleotides matching TRBD2. The germline V gene encodes CDR1 GTSNPN and CDR2 SVGIG (reference sequence). This CDR3 has 15 amino acids. Unmatched junction bases numbered 11, after V lost 0 bases and J lost 7 bases. CDR3 nucleotide sequence: TGTGCCTGGAGTGTACTATCGGGAGGGCCTGGAGAGCAGTACTTC. The encoded protein is CAWSVLSGGPGEQYF.

The V call is TRBV29-1, the J call TRBJ2-7; D not resolved. Germline loops: CDR1 SQVTM, CDR2 ANQGSEA. The CDR3 length is 13 residues. The V gene lost 4 bases and the J gene lost 3 bases, with 13 bases spanning the gap. The CDR3 coding sequence is TGCAGCGTTGGGCGGCGACTTCACTACGAGCAGTACTTC. Protein: CSVGRRLHYEQYF.

V gene TRBV9 combines with J gene TRBJ2-7; D possibly corresponds to TRBD2 (6 bases). Germline assignment: CDR1 SGDLS and CDR2 YYNGEE. This CDR3 has 14 residues. V was shortened by 0 bases and J by 2 bases, with 9 bases between the two germline ends. CDR3 DNA sequence: TGTGCCAGCAGCGTAGAGGAGGGAACCTACGAGCAGTACTTC. Its translation: CASSVEEGTYEQYF.

This chain joins TRBV28 and TRBJ1-5; a weak D match, TRBD1 (6 bases). Trimming stripped 5 bases from V and 3 bases from J, with 20 bases between. Germline CDR1 is MDHEN and CDR2 is SYDVKM. The CDR3 has 17 amino acids. CDR3 sequence (DNA): TGTGCCAGCAGTCCTATTAAGTCGGGGGGCGTCAATCAGCCCCAGCATTTT. Its protein is CASSPIKSGGVNQPQHF. The variable domain in full, completed from reference TRBV28 and TRBJ1-5, reads DVKVTQSSRYLVKRTGEKVFLECVQDMDHENMFWYRQDPGLGLRLIYFSYDVKMKEKGDIPEGYSVSREKKERFSLILESASTNQTSMYLCASSPIKSGGVNQPQHFGDGTRLSIL.

The chain couples TRBV27 to TRBJ2-2, with 7 bases identical to TRBD2. CDR1 and CDR2 from the germline V gene are MNHEY and SMNVEV (reference sequence). The CDR3 sequence is 17 residues long. The V gene end was trimmed by 5 bases and the J gene end by 1 base; junction bases not matched to a gene: 10. CDR3 nucleotides: TGTGCCAGCAGTCCGCTCGGGGTAGCGGGGAACACCGGGGAGCTGTTTTTT. Its translation: CASSPLGVAGNTGELFF.

This rearrangement joins TRBV10-3 to TRBJ2-1; 8 bases are shared with TRBD2. The CDR3 loop spans 15 amino acids. Trimming took 6 bases from V and 9 from J; bases not matched to a gene: 13. Per the germline V gene, CDR1 is ENHRY and CDR2 is SYGVKD. The CDR3, as DNA: TGTGCCATCAGGCCGGGGGGGAACGGGAAGGCTGAGCAGTTCTTC. This gives the protein CAIRPGGNGKAEQFF.

The V gene is TRBV7-2, the J gene TRBJ1-4; D call uncertain. Per germline, CDR1 SGHTA and CDR2 FQGNSA. The CDR3 length is 12 residues. Trimming stripped 1 base from V and 4 bases from J, with 1 base between. The CDR3 region has the DNA TGTGCCAGCAGCTTAGATAATGAAAAACTGTTTTTT. Its translation is CASSLDNEKLFF.

For the CDR3, the DNA is TGTGCCAGCAGCGTATTGTCCTATACCCCCGAGCAGTACTTC. Protein sequence: CASSVLSYTPEQYF. This chain uses TRBV9 with TRBJ2-7; D not resolved. Trimming cost V 1 base and J 6 bases, with 14 bases left between them. The CDR3 loop spans 14 amino acids. In germline, CDR1 is SGDLS, CDR2 YYNGEE. The full variable domain, rest sourced from reference TRBV9 and TRBJ2-7, is DSGVTQTPKHLITATGQRVTLRCSPRSGDLSVYWYQQSLDQGLQFLIQYYNGEERAKGNILERFSAQQFPDLHSELNLSSLELGDSALYFCASSVLSYTPEQYFGPGTRLTVT.

The V call is TRBV6-1, the J call TRBJ1-5; possibly TRBD1 for D (5 bases). CDR1 is MNHNS, CDR2 SASEGT, per germline. The CDR3 runs to 17 residues. V lost 3 bases and J 1 base, leaving 16 bases between the germline ends. The CDR3 spells CASSEAPRTLSNQPQHF. The CDR3 region has the DNA TGTGCCAGCAGTGAGGCCCCCAGGACACTAAGCAATCAGCCCCAGCATTTT.

The CDR3 DNA reads as TGTGCCAGCAGCCTGACAGGGGGCGAAGAGACCCAGTACTTC. This gives the protein CASSLTGGEETQYF. V is TRBV28 and J is TRBJ2-5, with 10 positions matching TRBD1. The ends lost 6 bases at V and 3 bases at J; junction bases unmatched: 4. This CDR3 contains 14 residues. The germline CDR1 and CDR2 sequences are MDHEN and SYDVKM.

The chain combines TRBV2 with TRBJ2-5; D is unresolved. Germline CDR1 SNHLY, CDR2 FYNNEI. The CDR3 has 13 residues. The germline V and J ends were trimmed by 7 bases and 5 bases, with 14 bases remaining between them. CDR3: CASTLGDRETQYF. As DNA, the CDR3 is TGTGCCAGCACCCTCGGAGATAGGGAGACCCAGTACTTC.

The chain couples TRBV30 to TRBJ2-2; D gene uncertain. Germline CDR1 is GTSNPN and CDR2 is SVGIG (reference sequence). The CDR3 is 12 amino acids. Trimming took off 8 bases at V and 5 bases at J, with 12 bases between the two ends. DNA for the CDR3: TGTGCCAGTAGAAGGCTGACCGGGGAGCTGTTTTTT. Translated, it gives CASRRLTGELFF.

This clone came up once. V gene TRBV18 combines with J gene TRBJ2-7; TRBD1 aligns across 7 bases. The CDR3 is made up of 15 amino acids. The germline V gene encodes CDR1 KGHSH and CDR2 LQKENI. V was clipped by 0 bases and J by 6 bases; unmatched bases: 8. The CDR3 spells CASSPPKAQGSEQYF. The CDR3 coding sequence is TGTGCCAGCTCACCACCCAAAGCACAGGGGAGCGAGCAGTACTTC.

The gene calls are TRBV15 and TRBJ2-7; TRBD2 is a possible D gene (6 bases). The CDR3 runs 15 residues. V lost 4 bases to trimming and J lost 6 bases, with 19 bases between them. CDR1 is LNHNV and CDR2 is YYDKDF in the germline V gene (reference sequence). The CDR3 loop reads CATSIEMGPRGEQYF. The CDR3 nucleotides read TGTGCCACCAGCATTGAAATGGGACCGCGGGGCGAGCAGTACTTC.

This chain connects TRBV29-1 to TRBJ2-3, with 7 bases that match TRBD2. The CDR3 consists of 14 residues. The J segment lost 5 bases and the V segment lost 7 bases, leaving 12 bases of the junction unmatched. Germline-derived CDR1 and CDR2 are SQVTM and ANQGSEA. The CDR3 loop reads CSAGYAGAGDTQYF. In nucleotides, the CDR3 is TGCAGCGCTGGGTATGCGGGAGCAGGAGATACGCAGTATTTT.

V gene TRBV7-2 combines with J gene TRBJ2-1, with 7 bases lining up with TRBD1. This CDR3 region has 14 residues. The germline V gene has CDR1 SGHTA and CDR2 FQGNSA. Trimming cost V 6 bases and J 7 bases; bases outside gene matches: 9. The CDR3 DNA sequence: TGTGCCAGCAGGACAGAGGGGGCTGCGAATGAGCAGTTCTTC. Its protein is CASRTEGAANEQFF.